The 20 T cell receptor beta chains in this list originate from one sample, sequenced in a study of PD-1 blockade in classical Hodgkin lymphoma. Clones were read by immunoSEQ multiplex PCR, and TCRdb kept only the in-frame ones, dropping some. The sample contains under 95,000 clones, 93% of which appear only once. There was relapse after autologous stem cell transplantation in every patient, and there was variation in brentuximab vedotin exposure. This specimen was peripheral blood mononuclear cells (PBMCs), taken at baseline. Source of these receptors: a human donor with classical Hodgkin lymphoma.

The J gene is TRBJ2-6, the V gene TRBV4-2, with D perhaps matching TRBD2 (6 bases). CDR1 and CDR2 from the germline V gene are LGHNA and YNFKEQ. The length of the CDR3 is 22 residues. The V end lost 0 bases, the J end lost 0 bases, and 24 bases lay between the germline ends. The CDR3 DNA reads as TGTGCCAGCAGCCAAGATAACGGCGGGATATACAGGTTTGGCTCTGGGGCCAACGTCCTGACTTTC. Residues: CASSQDNGGIYRFGSGANVLTF.

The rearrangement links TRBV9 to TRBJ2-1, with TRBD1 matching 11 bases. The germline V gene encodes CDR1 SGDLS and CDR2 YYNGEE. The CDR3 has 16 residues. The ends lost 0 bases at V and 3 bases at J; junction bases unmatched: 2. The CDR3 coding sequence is TGTGCCAGCAGCGTAGAAGGGACAGGGGGCTACAATGAGCAGTTCTTC. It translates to CASSVEGTGGYNEQFF.

This CDR3 is CASSSTDFYGYTF. CDR3 in DNA: TGTGCCAGCAGTTCCACAGATTTCTATGGCTACACCTTC. This sequence joins TRBV6-5 and TRBJ1-2; D unclear. Germline-derived CDR1 and CDR2 are MNHEY and SVGAGI. V gave up 4 bases and J gave up 4 bases, with 10 bases separating them. The CDR3 has 13 amino acids.

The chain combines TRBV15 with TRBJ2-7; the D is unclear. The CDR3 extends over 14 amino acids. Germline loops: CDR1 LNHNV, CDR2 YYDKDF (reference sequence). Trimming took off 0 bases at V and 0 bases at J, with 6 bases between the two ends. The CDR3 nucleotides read TGTGCCACCAGCAGAGACCACAGCTCCTACGAGCAGTACTTC. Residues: CATSRDHSSYEQYF.

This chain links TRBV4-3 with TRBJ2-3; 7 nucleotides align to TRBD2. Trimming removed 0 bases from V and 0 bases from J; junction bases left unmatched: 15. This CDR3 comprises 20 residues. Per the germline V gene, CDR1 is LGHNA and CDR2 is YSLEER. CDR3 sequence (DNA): TGCGCCAGCAGCCAAGAGGCGGGGGACTTCCTTATTTATAGCACAGATACGCAGTATTTT. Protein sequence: CASSQEAGDFLIYSTDTQYF.

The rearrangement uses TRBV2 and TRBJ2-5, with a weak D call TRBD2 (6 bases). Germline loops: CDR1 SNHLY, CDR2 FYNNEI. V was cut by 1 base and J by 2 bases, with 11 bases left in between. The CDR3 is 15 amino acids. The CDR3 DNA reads TGTGCCAGCAGTGAAGGGGGCCGGGGGCAAGAGACCCAGTACTTC. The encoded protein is CASSEGGRGQETQYF.

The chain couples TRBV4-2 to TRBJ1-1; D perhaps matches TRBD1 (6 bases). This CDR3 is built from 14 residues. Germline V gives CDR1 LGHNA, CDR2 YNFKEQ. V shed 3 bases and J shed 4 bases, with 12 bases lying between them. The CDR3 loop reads CASSQSYRATEAFF. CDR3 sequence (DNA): TGTGCCAGCAGCCAGTCCTACAGGGCCACTGAAGCTTTCTTT.

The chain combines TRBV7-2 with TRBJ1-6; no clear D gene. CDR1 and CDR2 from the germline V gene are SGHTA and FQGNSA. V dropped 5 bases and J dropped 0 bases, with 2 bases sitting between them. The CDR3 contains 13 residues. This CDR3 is CASSSSYNSPLHF. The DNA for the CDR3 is TGTGCCAGCAGCAGCTCCTATAATTCACCCCTCCACTTT.

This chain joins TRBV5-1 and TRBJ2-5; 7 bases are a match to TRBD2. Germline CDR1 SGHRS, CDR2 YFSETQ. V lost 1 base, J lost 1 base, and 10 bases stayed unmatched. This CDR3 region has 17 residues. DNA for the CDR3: TGCGCCAGCAGCTTGTCCGCTAGCGGAGCGCCCCAAGAGACCCAGTACTTC. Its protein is CASSLSASGAPQETQYF.

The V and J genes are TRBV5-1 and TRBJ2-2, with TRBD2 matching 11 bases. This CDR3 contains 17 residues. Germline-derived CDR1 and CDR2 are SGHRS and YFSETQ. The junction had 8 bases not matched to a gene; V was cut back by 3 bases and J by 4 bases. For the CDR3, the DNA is TGCGCCAGCAGCTCGGTTGGGACTAGCGGCCTCACCGGGGAGCTGTTTTTT. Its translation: CASSSVGTSGLTGELFF. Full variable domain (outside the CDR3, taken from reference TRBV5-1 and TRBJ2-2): KAGVTQTPRYLIKTRGQQVTLSCSPISGHRSVSWYQQTPGQGLQFLFEYFSETQRNKGNFPGRFSGRQFSNSRSEMNVSTLELGDSALYLCASSSVGTSGLTGELFFGEGSRLTVL.

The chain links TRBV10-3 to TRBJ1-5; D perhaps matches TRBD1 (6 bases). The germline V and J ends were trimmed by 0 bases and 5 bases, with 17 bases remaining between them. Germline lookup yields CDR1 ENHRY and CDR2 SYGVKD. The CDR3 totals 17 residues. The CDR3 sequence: CAISESVGRGSDQPQHF. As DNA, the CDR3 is TGTGCCATCAGTGAGTCCGTGGGCAGGGGCTCCGATCAGCCCCAGCATTTT.

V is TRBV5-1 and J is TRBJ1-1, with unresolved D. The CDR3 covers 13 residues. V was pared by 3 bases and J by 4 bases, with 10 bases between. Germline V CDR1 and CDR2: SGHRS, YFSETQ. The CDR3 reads CASSSIRGTEAFF. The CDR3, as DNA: TGCGCCAGCAGCTCGATACGCGGCACTGAAGCTTTCTTT.

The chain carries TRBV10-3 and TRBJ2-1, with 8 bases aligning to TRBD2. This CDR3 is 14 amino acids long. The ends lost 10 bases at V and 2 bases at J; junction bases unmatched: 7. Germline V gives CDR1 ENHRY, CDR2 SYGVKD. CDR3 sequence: CASGTSGTYNEQFF. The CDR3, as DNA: TGTGCCAGCGGAACTAGCGGTACCTACAATGAGCAGTTCTTC.

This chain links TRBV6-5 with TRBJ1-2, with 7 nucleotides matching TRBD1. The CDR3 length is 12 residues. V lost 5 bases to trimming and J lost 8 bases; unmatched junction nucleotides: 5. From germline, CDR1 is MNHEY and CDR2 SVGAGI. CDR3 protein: CASSTTGPGYTF. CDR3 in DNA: TGTGCCAGCAGTACGACAGGGCCCGGCTACACCTTC.

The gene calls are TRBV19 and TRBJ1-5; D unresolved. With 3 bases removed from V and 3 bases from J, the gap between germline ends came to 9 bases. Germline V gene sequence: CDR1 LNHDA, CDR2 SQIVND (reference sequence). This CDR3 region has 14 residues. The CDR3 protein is CASSMNGFNQPQHF. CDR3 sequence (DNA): TGTGCCAGTAGTATGAATGGTTTCAATCAGCCCCAGCATTTT.

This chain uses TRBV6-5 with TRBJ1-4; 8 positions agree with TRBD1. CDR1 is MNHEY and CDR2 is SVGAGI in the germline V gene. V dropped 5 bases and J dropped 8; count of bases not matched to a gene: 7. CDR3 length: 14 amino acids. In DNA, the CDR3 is TGTGCCAGCAGTCCGGACAGGGTCTGGGAAAAACTGTTTTTT. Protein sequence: CASSPDRVWEKLFF.

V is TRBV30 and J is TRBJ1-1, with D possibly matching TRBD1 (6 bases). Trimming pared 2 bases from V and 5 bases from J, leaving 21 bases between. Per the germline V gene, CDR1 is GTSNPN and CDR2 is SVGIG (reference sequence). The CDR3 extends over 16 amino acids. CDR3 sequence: CAWSQEERDKGTEAFF. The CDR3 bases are TGTGCCTGGAGTCAGGAAGAAAGGGACAAGGGAACTGAAGCTTTCTTT.

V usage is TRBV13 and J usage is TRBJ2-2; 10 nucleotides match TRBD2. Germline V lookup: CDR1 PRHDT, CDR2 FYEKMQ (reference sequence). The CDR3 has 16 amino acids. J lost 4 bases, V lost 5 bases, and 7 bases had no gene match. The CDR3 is CASSPGTSAFTGELFF. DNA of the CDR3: TGTGCCAGCAGCCCGGGGACTAGCGCCTTCACCGGGGAGCTGTTTTTT.

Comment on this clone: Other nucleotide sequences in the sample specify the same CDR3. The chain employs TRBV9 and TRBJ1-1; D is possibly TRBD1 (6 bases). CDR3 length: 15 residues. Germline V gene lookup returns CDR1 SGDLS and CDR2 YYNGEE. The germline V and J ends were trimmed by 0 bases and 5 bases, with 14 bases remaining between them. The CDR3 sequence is CASSVDGGAWTEAFF. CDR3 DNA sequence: TGTGCCAGCAGCGTAGATGGGGGGGCCTGGACTGAAGCTTTCTTT.

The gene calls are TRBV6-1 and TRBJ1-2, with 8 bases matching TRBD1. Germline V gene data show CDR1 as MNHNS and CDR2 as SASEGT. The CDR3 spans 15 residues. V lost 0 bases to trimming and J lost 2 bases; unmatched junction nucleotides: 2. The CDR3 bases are TGTGCCAGCAGTGAAGCTGGACAGGGAAACTATGGCTACACCTTC. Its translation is CASSEAGQGNYGYTF.